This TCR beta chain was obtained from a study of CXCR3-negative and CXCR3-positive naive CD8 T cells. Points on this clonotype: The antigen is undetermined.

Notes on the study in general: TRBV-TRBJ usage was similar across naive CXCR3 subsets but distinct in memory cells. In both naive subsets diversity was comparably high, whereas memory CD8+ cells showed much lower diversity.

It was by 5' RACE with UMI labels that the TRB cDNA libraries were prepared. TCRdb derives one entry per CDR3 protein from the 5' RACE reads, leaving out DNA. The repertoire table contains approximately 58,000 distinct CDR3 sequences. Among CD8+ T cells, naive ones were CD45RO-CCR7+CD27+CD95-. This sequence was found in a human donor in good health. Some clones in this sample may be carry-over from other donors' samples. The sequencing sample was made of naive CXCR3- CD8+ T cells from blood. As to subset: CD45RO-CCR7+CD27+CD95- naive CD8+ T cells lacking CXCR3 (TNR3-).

The CDR3 region is CASSSHLGNQPQHF. The V call is TRBV27, the J call TRBJ1-5. The CDR3 is 14 amino acids. CDR1 MNHEY and CDR2 SMNVEV come from the germline V gene (reference sequence).